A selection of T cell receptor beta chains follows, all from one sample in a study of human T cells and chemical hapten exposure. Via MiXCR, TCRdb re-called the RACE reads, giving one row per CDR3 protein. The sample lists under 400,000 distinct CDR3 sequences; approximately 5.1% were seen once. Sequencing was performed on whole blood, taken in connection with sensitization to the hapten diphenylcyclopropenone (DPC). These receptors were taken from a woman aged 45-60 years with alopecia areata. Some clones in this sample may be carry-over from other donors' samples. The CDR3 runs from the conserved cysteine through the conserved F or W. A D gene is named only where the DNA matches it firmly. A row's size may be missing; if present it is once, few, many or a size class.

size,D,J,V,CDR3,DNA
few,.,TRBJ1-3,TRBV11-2,CASSFEGNTIYF,TGTGCCAGCAGCTTCGAGGGAAACACCATATATTTT
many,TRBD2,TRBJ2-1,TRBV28,CASIEGLAGRNEQFF,TGTGCCAGCATCGAAGGACTAGCGGGCCGCAATGAGCAGTTCTTC
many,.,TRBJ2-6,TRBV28,CASGPVSGANVLTF,TGTGCCAGCGGGCCTGTCTCTGGGGCCAACGTCCTGACTTTC
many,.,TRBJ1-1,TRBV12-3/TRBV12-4,CASTIKGTEAFF,TGTGCCAGCACCATTAAGGGGACTGAAGCTTTCTTT
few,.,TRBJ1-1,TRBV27,CASSLRQDSRTEAFF,TGTGCCAGCAGTTTAAGGCAGGACAGCCGAACTGAAGCTTTCTTT
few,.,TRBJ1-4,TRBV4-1,CASSQAGTFNEKLFF,TGCGCCAGCAGCCAGGCCGGGACTTTTAATGAAAAACTGTTTTTT
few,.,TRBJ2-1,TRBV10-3,CAISGEYEQFF,TGTGCCATCAGTGGCGAATATGAGCAGTTCTTC
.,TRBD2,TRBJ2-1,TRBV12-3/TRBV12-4,CASSSGLAGGNNEQFF,TGTGCCAGCAGTTCGGGACTAGCGGGAGGGAACAATGAGCAGTTCTTC
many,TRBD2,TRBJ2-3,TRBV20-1,CSAGRSGRTDTQYF,TGCAGTGCCGGGCGGAGCGGGAGAACAGATACGCAGTATTTT
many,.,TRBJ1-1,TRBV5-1,CASSFSRNTEAFF,TGCGCCAGCAGCTTTTCTCGGAACACTGAAGCTTTCTTT
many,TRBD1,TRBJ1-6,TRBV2,CASSEARDRGPPLHF,TGTGCCAGCAGTGAAGCGAGGGACAGGGGGCCACCCCTCCACTTT
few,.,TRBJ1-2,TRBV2,CASSPRQTYDYGYTF,TGTGCCAGCAGTCCACGACAGACCTATGACTATGGCTACACCTTC
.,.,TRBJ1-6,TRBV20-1,CSARQANSPLHF,TGCAGTGCTAGACAGGCTAATTCACCCCTCCACTTT
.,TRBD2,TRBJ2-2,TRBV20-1,CSAQERGVSTGELFF,TGCAGTGCTCAAGAGCGGGGGGTCTCCACCGGGGAGCTGTTTTTT
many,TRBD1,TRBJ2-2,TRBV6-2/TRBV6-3,CASSYLGQGNTGELFF,TGTGCCAGCAGTTACCTGGGACAGGGAAACACCGGGGAGCTGTTTTTT
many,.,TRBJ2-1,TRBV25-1,CASRYSHEQFF,TGTGCCAGCAGATACAGCCATGAGCAGTTCTTC
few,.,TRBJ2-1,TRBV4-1,CASSQESGRRSHNEQFF,TGCGCCAGCAGCCAGGAGTCGGGACGGCGATCCCACAATGAGCAGTTCTTC
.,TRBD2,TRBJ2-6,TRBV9,CASSYPLGGSGANVLTF,TGTGCCAGCAGCTACCCATTGGGGGGGTCTGGGGCCAACGTCCTGACTTTC
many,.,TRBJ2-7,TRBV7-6,CASSLSGDYEQYF,TGTGCCAGCAGCTTATCAGGGGATTACGAGCAGTACTTC
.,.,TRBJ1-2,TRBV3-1,CASSQDYGQKDLTRYGYTF,TGTGCCAGCAGCCAAGACTACGGACAGAAAGATCTAACCCGCTATGGCTACACCTTC
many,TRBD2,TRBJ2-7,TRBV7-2,CASSRRPPGLESVQYF,TGTGCCAGCAGCCGACGACCGCCGGGACTAGAATCCGTGCAGTACTTC
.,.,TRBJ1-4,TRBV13,CASSGMEGGEEKLFF,TGTGCCAGCAGCGGCATGGAGGGGGGTGAGGAAAAACTGTTTTTT
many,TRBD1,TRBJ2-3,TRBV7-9,CASSPGGGTDTQYF,TGTGCCAGCAGCCCAGGGGGCGGCACAGATACGCAGTATTTT
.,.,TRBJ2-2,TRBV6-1,CASSQLGSNTGELFF,TGTGCCAGCAGCCAGCTAGGGAGCAACACCGGGGAGCTGTTTTTT
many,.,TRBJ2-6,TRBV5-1,CASIQGFSGANVLTF,TGCGCCAGCATCCAGGGATTCTCTGGGGCCAACGTCCTGACTTTC
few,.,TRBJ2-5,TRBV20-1,CSARDPGVETQYF,TGCAGTGCTCGTGACCCGGGGGTGGAGACCCAGTACTTC
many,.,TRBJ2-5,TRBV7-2,CASSLARGLSVETQYF,TGTGCCAGCAGCTTAGCGAGAGGACTGAGCGTCGAGACCCAGTACTTC
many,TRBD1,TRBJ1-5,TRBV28,CASSLGQGRQPQHF,TGTGCCAGCAGCTTAGGACAGGGGCGGCAGCCCCAGCATTTT
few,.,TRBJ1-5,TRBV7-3,CASSSGADQPQHF,TGTGCCAGCAGCTCAGGGGCTGATCAGCCCCAGCATTTT
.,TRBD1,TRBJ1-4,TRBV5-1,CASSLGQGAFEKLFF,TGCGCCAGCAGCTTGGGGCAGGGGGCTTTTGAAAAACTGTTTTTT
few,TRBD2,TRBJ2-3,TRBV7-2,CASSLGLANTDTQYF,TGTGCCAGCAGCCTCGGACTAGCGAACACAGATACGCAGTATTTT
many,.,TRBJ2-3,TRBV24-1,CATSEPHRGADTQYF,TGTGCCACCAGTGAACCTCACCGGGGCGCAGATACGCAGTATTTT
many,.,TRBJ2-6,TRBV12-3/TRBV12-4,CASSLIAITGSESSGANVLTF,TGTGCCAGCAGCTTGATTGCAATCACAGGGTCTGAGAGCTCTGGGGCCAACGTCCTGACTTTC
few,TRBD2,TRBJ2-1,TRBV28,CASSPRPGGRVEQFF,TGTGCCAGCAGTCCCAGGCCGGGCGGGAGGGTGGAGCAGTTCTTC
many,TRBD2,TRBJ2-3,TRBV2,CASSTTSGRGSDTQYF,TGTGCCAGCAGCACTACTAGCGGGAGAGGGTCAGATACGCAGTATTTT
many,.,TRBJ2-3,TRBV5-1,CASSLGTDTDTQYF,TGCGCCAGCAGCTTGGGGACAGACACAGATACGCAGTATTTT
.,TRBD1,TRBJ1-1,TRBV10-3,CAISPGQGRVNTEAFF,TGTGCCATCAGTCCGGGACAGGGAAGGGTGAACACTGAAGCTTTCTTT
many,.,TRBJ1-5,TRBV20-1,CSARAVETDSNQPQHF,TGCAGTGCTAGGGCTGTAGAGACAGATAGCAATCAGCCCCAGCATTTT
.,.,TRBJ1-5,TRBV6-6,CASSYNGPKIQPQHF,TGTGCCAGCAGTTACAACGGGCCTAAAATTCAGCCCCAGCATTTT
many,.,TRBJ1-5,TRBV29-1,CSVDQGQGQPQHF,TGCAGCGTTGATCAGGGGCAGGGGCAGCCCCAGCATTTT
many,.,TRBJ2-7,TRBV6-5,CASRDTAGASYEQYF,TGTGCCAGCAGAGACACGGCGGGGGCCTCCTACGAGCAGTACTTC
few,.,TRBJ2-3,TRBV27,CASSRRTDTQYF,TGTGCCAGCAGCCGACGCACAGATACGCAGTATTTT
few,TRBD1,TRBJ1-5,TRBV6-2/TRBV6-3,CASTRTGPNQPQHF,TGTGCCAGCACCCGGACAGGGCCCAATCAGCCCCAGCATTTT
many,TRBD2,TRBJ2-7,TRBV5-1,CASRGLTSDEQYF,TGCGCCAGCAGGGGGCTAACTAGCGACGAGCAGTACTTC
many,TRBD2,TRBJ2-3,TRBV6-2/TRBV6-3,CAGGLAGADTQYF,TGTGCCGGAGGACTAGCGGGCGCAGATACGCAGTATTTT